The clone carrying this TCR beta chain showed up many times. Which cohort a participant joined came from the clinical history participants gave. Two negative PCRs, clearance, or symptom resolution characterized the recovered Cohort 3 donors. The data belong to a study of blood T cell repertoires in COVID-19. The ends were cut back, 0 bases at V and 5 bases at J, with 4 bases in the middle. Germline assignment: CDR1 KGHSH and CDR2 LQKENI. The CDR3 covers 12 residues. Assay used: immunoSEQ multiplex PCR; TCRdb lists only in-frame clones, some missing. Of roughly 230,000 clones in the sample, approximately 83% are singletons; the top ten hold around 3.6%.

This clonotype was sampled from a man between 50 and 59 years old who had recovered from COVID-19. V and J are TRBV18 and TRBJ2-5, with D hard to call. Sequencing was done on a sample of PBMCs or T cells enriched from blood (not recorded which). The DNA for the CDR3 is TGTGCCAGCTCACCACCGAGGGAGACCCAGTACTTC. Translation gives CASSPPRETQYF. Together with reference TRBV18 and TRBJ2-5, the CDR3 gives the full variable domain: NAGVMQNPRHLVRRRGQEARLRCSPMKGHSHVYWYRQLPEEGLKFMVYLQKENIIDESGMPKERFSAEFPKEGPSILRIQQVVRGDSAAYFCASSPPRETQYFGPGTRLLVL.